These 2 T cell receptor beta chains share one sample of origin, sequenced in a study of shared clonotypes between healthy human individuals (TCRdb year 2020). Library method: the immunoSEQ multiplex PCR assay. TCRdb re-hosts the immuneACCESS table, in-frame sequences only. Its copies lack some clones; in the studies checked, an unresolved V gene accounts for under half of them, and the cause for the rest is not known. This sample has some 1,600,000 clones in its table, and 95% to 99% of those were observed once. The ten top clones hold roughly 0.45% of the sample. Sequences were obtained from naive CD4+ T cells sorted from blood. The cell subset or site label on this specimen signifies: CD45RA+ positively selected. The source of these receptors is a man aged 30-40 years in good health.

The chain is built from TRBV11-2 and TRBJ2-1; 7 bases line up with TRBD2. Per germline, CDR1 SGHAT and CDR2 FQNNGV. This CDR3 has 16 residues. The trim removed 4 bases at V and 11 bases at J, leaving 17 bases unmatched. The CDR3 is CASSSYSRDYPRKQFF. In DNA, the CDR3 is TGTGCCAGCAGCTCTTACTCCCGGGACTACCCTCGAAAGCAGTTCTTC.

This clone was seen just once. The chain links TRBV28 to TRBJ2-7; TRBD1 might be the D (5 bases). There are 14 residues in the CDR3. Looked up from germline, CDR1 is MDHEN and CDR2 is SYDVKM. V gave up 3 bases and J gave up 2 bases, with 11 bases separating them. The CDR3 DNA is TGTGCCAGCAGTTTTAGGACAACGACCTACGAGCAGTACTTC. It yields the protein CASSFRTTTYEQYF.